This paragraph reports one T cell receptor beta chain. Repertoires were generated with immunoSEQ multiplex PCR, while TCRdb's copy carries only in-frame clones and drops some. Found here are 73,000 or so clones, 65% to 90% of them singletons; the top ten hold 5% to 6.5%. These data belong to a study of blood T cell repertoires in COVID-19. The overall study: The analysed material was cDNA or gDNA that came from T cells, B-cell-depleted T cells, or PBMCs.

The source material was peripheral blood. The receptor was isolated from an older woman with acute or convalescent COVID-19.

The CDR3 loop reads CASRPQTGGSLPYF. CDR3 DNA sequence: TGTGCCAGCAGACCACAGACAGGGGGCTCACTTCCGTACTTC. This chain links TRBV6-5 with TRBJ2-7; 10 bases fit TRBD1. The CDR3 runs 14 residues. With 6 bases clipped from V and 12 bases from J, the junction kept 14 bases outside the gene matches. Germline loops: CDR1 MNHEY, CDR2 SVGAGI.